This T cell receptor (beta chain) came from a study of shared clonotypes between healthy human individuals (TCRdb year 2020). Background for the entire study: The cohort included a few men and a couple of women between 18 and 49 years of age. Between about 0.9 and 9 billion PBMCs per donor were obtained by leukapheresis. For each donor, CD4 naive and CD4 memory were each run on three plates, CD8 naive on two plates, and CD8 memory on one plate. The study deeply sequenced blood TCR repertoires of several healthy adults to estimate repertoire size and the extent of clonotype sharing between individuals. Different laboratories and diverse techniques were used to prepare libraries and sequence TCR repertoires, to increase sequencing depth and limit assay-specific biases.

The paper's findings and limits, for the study overall: Naive subsets generally had larger estimated clonotype richness than memory subsets did. Even with the large sequencing depth, rarefaction of the sorted-subset datasets indicated that sequencing was incomplete. When a handful of donors were compared, the shared fraction of clonotypes was 5% to 6.5% for naive CD4, roughly 3.4% for naive CD8, roughly 2.3% for memory CD4, and 0.35% to 0.4% for memory CD8. Because the study included a small number of donors, the genetic and exposure-history diversity represented was limited. Pairwise subsampling led to the expectation that sequencing depth would affect the degree of clonotype sharing among donors. Clonotypes shared by all four sorted-subset donors showed higher generation probabilities than non-shared clonotypes. Sampling was limited to blood, and TCR repertoires in tissue likely differ from TCR repertoires in blood.

Healthy HIV-negative adults with no recently reported acute infections or vaccinations were included as donors. Every donor was a Caucasian adult residing in Nashville, Tennessee, USA. CD4+ T cells were enriched through magnetic negative selection, after which naive cells were positively selected on CD45RA and the remaining negative fraction served as the memory subset. After blood collection by leukapheresis, PBMCs were isolated using Ficoll-Histopaque density gradient centrifugation and then cryopreserved in the vapor phase of liquid nitrogen. Purity and quantity of every magnetically sorted T cell population were checked by analytical flow cytometry. Each sorted fraction had its genomic DNA isolated and then quantified by UV absorbance on a Nanodrop 2000c. The germline V gene supplies CDR1 ENHRY and CDR2 SYGVKD. Clipping removes 2 bases from V and 4 bases from J, with 7 as the unmatched junction base count. The CDR3 measures 17 amino acids from cysteine to phenylalanine. Just CDR3 DNA is preserved here, 51 bases in frame from base 1.

TCR CDR3 regions were amplified from genomic DNA by multiplex PCR using the deep immunoSEQ assay. Extracted genomic DNA from each cell subset was distributed evenly across all wells of several immunoSEQ 96-well plates, and each plate was treated as a replicate. Each replicate PCR for sorted subsets received 150 to 250 ng genomic DNA, equal to about 30,000 T cell genomes. Purified libraries were measured with a Qubit 3.0 fluorometer, size-checked on a Bioanalyzer 2100, and measured again with the KAPA Library Quantification kit. A separate single-read 150-cycle Illumina NextSeq 550 flow cell was used to sequence each immunoSEQ 96-well plate. For the original study's pipeline: Because the immunoSEQ output held only junctional sequences and lacked quality scores, the filtering could not match the filtering applied to full-length reads. Sequences were annotated with PyIR, a Python wrapper for IgBLAST v1.9, and V/J genes and CDR3 were assigned using IMGT germline references. Reads with weak V/J assignments (E-value above 1e-6), missing CDR3, stop codons, out-of-frame junctions, or ambiguous translated residues were removed. V3J clonotypes were defined as sequences sharing the same inferred V gene, J gene, and CDR3 amino acid sequence. Percentage overlap between repertoires was calculated by dividing the number of shared unique clonotypes by the size of the smaller repertoire. Richness of each repertoire was evaluated using RTK rarefaction, the Chao1 estimator, and Recon v2.1 estimates of unobserved clonotypes. Generation probabilities were computed with OLGA for all TCRbeta clonotypes obtained by the gDNA method from four donors. Not all clones reach the TCRdb copy of this immuneACCESS table, which keeps in-frame sequences only. Checked studies attribute under half of the gap to unresolved V genes and leave the rest unexplained. For V, J and clone size, that table is used; D and trimming come from the DNA. The sample table contains some 550,000 clones; only one count was recorded for roughly 97% of them. Of the sample, about 0.057% is held by the ten largest clones.

Regarding this clone: Its antigen is currently not known. No clone much larger than this one lies a single base away; base qualities are absent.

The sequence is built from TRBV10-3 and TRBJ2-5; TRBD2 agrees with 13 junctional bases. Sample: naive CD4+ T cells sorted from blood. This sample's cell subset or site label indicates: CD45RA+ positively selected. This receptor was taken from a woman in her 30s in good health. Read as DNA, the sequence is TGTGCCATCAGTGAGGAAAGACTAGCGGGAGGATTAGAGACCCAGTACTTC. Its translation is CAISEERLAGGLETQYF.